The 5 T cell receptor beta chains listed next were all sequenced from one sample in a study of CXCR3-negative and CXCR3-positive naive CD8 T cells. The study made its TRB cDNA libraries by 5' RACE, adding UMI labels. Reanalyzing the 5' RACE reads, TCRdb keeps one entry per CDR3 protein, without DNA. This sample lists 80,000 to 95,000 distinct CDR3 sequences; its ten largest clones have around 1.5%. The sequenced material came from naive CXCR3- CD8+ T cells from blood. The subset was: CD45RO-CCR7+CD27+CD95- naive CD8+ T cells lacking CXCR3 (TNR3-). Every receptor here comes from a human donor in good health. Some clones in this sample may be carry-over from other donors' samples.

V gene TRBV30 combines with J gene TRBJ2-1; TCRdb reports TRBD2, a call that lacks DNA to check it against. Germline V gene lookup returns CDR1 GTSNPN and CDR2 SVGIG (reference sequence). This CDR3 is built from 13 residues. CDR3 amino acids: CAWSVGDFGRQFF.

The V and J genes are TRBV21-1 and TRBJ2-4. TRBV21-1 is a known pseudogene. The CDR3 loop spans 12 amino acids. The CDR3 here is CASSKEWYIQYF.

The chain's CDR3 is CASSSPGNYGYTF. The chain couples TRBV12-3 or TRBV12-4 to TRBJ1-2; as DNA is missing, the TRBD1 call by TCRdb cannot be tested. This CDR3 contains 13 residues.

V is TRBV5-6 and J is TRBJ2-7; TCRdb names TRBD1, which stays unverified in the absence of DNA. The CDR3 consists of 15 residues. The V gene's germline CDR1 is SGHDT and CDR2 YYEEEE. This CDR3 is CASSQQGSNFYEQYF.

The chain uses TRBV12-3 or TRBV12-4 and TRBJ1-5; TCRdb designates TRBD1, a call that cannot be tested without DNA. CDR3 length: 14 residues. Here the CDR3 reads CASSPDRGYHPQHF.